This T cell receptor beta chain was profiled in a study of kidney transplant recipient with SARS-CoV-2 infection. TCRdb analysed the reads with MiXCR anew, one entry per CDR3 protein. The profile shows 200,000 to 300,000 distinct CDR3 sequences, 29% of them singletons. Germline-derived CDR1 and CDR2 are SGHAT and FQDESV (reference sequence). V was clipped by 5 bases and J by 4 bases, with 23 bases between them. CDR3 length: 17 residues. There are many counts of this clonotype. This chain links TRBV11-1 with TRBJ1-2; D is uncertain. Sequenced material: a blood sample, taken at baseline and on day 111 from a kidney transplant recipient. The TCR sequence derives from a male patient younger than 45 who had COVID-19 and was a kidney transplant recipient. Certain T cells may be donor cells from the graft. The CDR3 reads CASSPMTKAGKTYGYTF. In DNA form, the CDR3 reads TGTGCCAGCAGCCCCATGACTAAGGCTGGAAAGACCTATGGCTACACCTTC.